The 19 T cell receptor beta chains presented below share a single source sample, sequenced in a study of T cell responses to AZD1222 COVID-19 vaccine. Data came from immunoSEQ multiplex PCR; TCRdb stores just in-frame clones and leaves some out. The table has more than 60,000 clones, roughly nine tenths seen once. Sample: peripheral blood, taken on day 0 of AZD1222 vaccination. These receptors were taken from an adult in good health.

The CDR3 protein is CASSRSFQTQGGNTEAFF. The CDR3 region has the DNA TGTGCCAGCAGTCGTTCCTTTCAGACTCAGGGAGGGAACACTGAAGCTTTCTTT. The rearrangement links TRBV28 to TRBJ1-1; tentative D call: TRBD1 (5 bases). Germline V gene sequence: CDR1 MDHEN, CDR2 SYDVKM. The CDR3 totals 18 residues. V lost 5 bases to trimming and J lost 1 base, with 23 bases between them.

On this clone: No conserved phenylalanine or tryptophan ends this CDR3, so it is likely a read error. Because the CDR3's place on the DNA is in doubt, the DNA is left out and the CDR3 is given as listed by TCRdb. CDR3 sequence reads: CASSLAPQI. This chain connects TRBV7-8 to TRBJ1-2; TRBD1, as called in the table, went unchecked against the DNA. CDR1 and CDR2 from the germline V gene are SGHVS and FQNEAQ. The CDR3 sequence runs 9 residues, both termini included.

The chain couples TRBV19 to TRBJ1-1; TRBD1 is a possible D gene (6 bases). The CDR3 sequence is 11 residues long. CDR1 and CDR2 from the germline V gene are LNHDA and SQIVND (reference sequence). Trimming shortened V by 6 bases and J by 5 bases, and 7 bases separated the two germline ends. The CDR3 reads CASSDRTEAFF. CDR3 coding DNA: TGTGCCAGTAGCGACAGGACTGAAGCTTTCTTT.

The chain joins TRBV18 to TRBJ1-1; D is perhaps TRBD1 (5 bases). There are 12 residues in the CDR3. Per germline, CDR1 KGHSH and CDR2 LQKENI. V was pared by 1 base and J by 7 bases, with 7 bases between. CDR3 sequence: CASSPQGNEAFF. CDR3 nucleotides: TGTGCCAGCTCACCACAGGGGAATGAAGCTTTCTTT. The full variable domain, rest sourced from reference TRBV18 and TRBJ1-1, is NAGVMQNPRHLVRRRGQEARLRCSPMKGHSHVYWYRQLPEEGLKFMVYLQKENIIDESGMPKERFSAEFPKEGPSILRIQQVVRGDSAAYFCASSPQGNEAFFGQGTRLTVV.

V and J are TRBV4-1 and TRBJ2-1; tentatively, D is TRBD1 or TRBD2 (7 bases each). The CDR3 totals 16 residues. CDR1 is MGHRA, CDR2 YSYEKL, per germline. V shed 3 bases and J shed 6 bases, with 18 bases lying between them. For the CDR3, the DNA is TGCGCCAGCAGCCAGGGGAGACAGGGAGGGCTCAATGAGCAGTTCTTC. Its translation is CASSQGRQGGLNEQFF.

V and J are TRBV6-4 and TRBJ1-4; a possible D gene is TRBD1 (5 bases). The V and J ends lost 3 bases and 7 bases respectively, with 12 bases between them. The CDR3 runs to 14 residues. Germline CDR1 is MRHNA and CDR2 is SNTAGT. CDR3 in amino acids: CASSEEGGGEKLFF. CDR3 DNA sequence: TGTGCCAGCAGTGAGGAGGGCGGGGGTGAAAAACTGTTTTTT.

The chain is built from TRBV29-1 and TRBJ1-2, with 8 bases that match TRBD1. J was trimmed by 4 bases and V by 5 bases; bases with no gene match: 12. CDR1 is SQVTM and CDR2 is ANQGSEA in the germline V gene. There are 15 residues in the CDR3. CDR3: CSVRQGTSPGYGYTF. DNA for the CDR3: TGCAGCGTTAGACAGGGGACCTCCCCTGGCTATGGCTACACCTTC.

This chain's CDR3 is CASSWPTITRGNTEAFF. The CDR3 coding sequence is TGTGCCAGCAGTTGGCCGACAATAACTCGGGGTAACACTGAAGCTTTCTTT. The gene calls are TRBV28 and TRBJ1-1; D ambiguous. CDR1 and CDR2 from the germline V gene are MDHEN and SYDVKM. The CDR3 is made up of 17 amino acids. The V end lost 4 bases, the J end lost 2 bases, and 20 bases lay between the germline ends.

The chain recombines TRBV7-6 with TRBJ2-2; the D is unclear. This CDR3 is built from 13 residues. The V end lost 8 bases, the J end lost 5 bases, and 12 bases lay between the germline ends. Germline V gene sequence: CDR1 SGHVS, CDR2 FNYEAQ. The chain's CDR3 is CASARLFTGELFF. As DNA, the CDR3 is TGTGCCAGCGCCCGATTGTTTACCGGGGAGCTGTTTTTT.

The chain combines TRBV19 with TRBJ1-5, with TRBD1 matching over 8 bases. The CDR3 sequence is 13 residues long. Germline CDR1 reads LNHDA; CDR2 reads SQIVND (reference sequence). Unmatched junction bases numbered 8, after V lost 7 bases and J lost 9 bases. Written as DNA, the CDR3 is TGTGCCAGTAACGGACAGGGCCGGGGGCCCCAGCATTTT. Its translation is CASNGQGRGPQHF.

This clone was seen a single time. The chain combines TRBV2 with TRBJ2-3, with D perhaps matching TRBD2 (6 bases). CDR1 SNHLY and CDR2 FYNNEI come from the germline V gene. CDR3 length: 15 residues. Deletions cut 3 bases from V and 0 bases from J, with 10 bases between. CDR3 nucleotides: TGTGCCAGCAGTGAGATTAGCGGAAGCACAGATACGCAGTATTTT. As protein: CASSEISGSTDTQYF.

The chain has TRBV20-1 and TRBJ1-2; no clear D. Germline CDR1 is DFQATT and CDR2 is SNEGSKA (reference sequence). V lost 3 bases to trimming and J lost 3 bases, with 5 bases between them. There are 11 residues in the CDR3. The CDR3 DNA reads as TGCAGTGCTAGCCCCCACTATGGCTACACCTTC. Its translation: CSASPHYGYTF.

CDR3 in amino acids: CVRDQPQHF. The CDR3 DNA follows: TGTGTCAGAGATCAGCCCCAGCATTTT. The chain couples TRBV7-5 to TRBJ1-5. TRBV7-5 represents a pseudogene. The CDR3 length is 9 residues.

The chain combines TRBV16 with TRBJ1-1; D remains ambiguous. The CDR3 runs to 14 residues. Germline CDR1 and CDR2: KGHSY and FQNENV. Trimming removed 4 bases from V and 1 base from J, with 10 bases in between. Written as DNA, the CDR3 is TGTGCCAGCAGCCCTAGGGCCGAGAACACTGAAGCTTTCTTT. It is translated as CASSPRAENTEAFF.

A single count supports this clone. The chain carries TRBV11-3 and TRBJ1-1; D is unresolved. The CDR3 loop spans 18 amino acids. Between the trimmed V and J ends, which lost 2 bases and 3 bases, there was a span of 22 bases. CDR1 SGHNT and CDR2 YENEEA come from the germline V gene. This chain's CDR3 is CASSLRVSSYYRDTEAFF. In DNA, the CDR3 is TGTGCCAGCAGCTTACGGGTTAGTTCGTACTATAGGGACACTGAAGCTTTCTTT.

The chain links TRBV11-3 to TRBJ1-1; no clear D. This CDR3 comprises 12 residues. V was clipped by 5 bases and J by 4 bases, with 8 bases between them. Germline V lookup: CDR1 SGHNT, CDR2 YENEEA. CDR3 region: CASSGESTEAFF. CDR3 bases: TGTGCCAGCAGCGGGGAAAGCACTGAAGCTTTCTTT.

This rearrangement joins TRBV28 to TRBJ1-3; a possible D gene is TRBD1 (5 bases). V shed 6 bases and J shed 2 bases, with 8 bases lying between them. The germline gives CDR1 MDHEN, CDR2 SYDVKM. This CDR3 is 13 amino acids long. The CDR3 nucleotides read TGTGCCAGCAGCGGGGGTGCTGGAAACACCATATATTTT. Amino acids: CASSGGAGNTIYF.

The V call is TRBV30, the J call TRBJ1-1; 12 nucleotides line up with TRBD1. Germline-derived CDR1 and CDR2 are GTSNPN and SVGIG (reference sequence). V lost 2 bases and J lost 7; bases outside the gene matches: 14. The CDR3 loop spans 17 amino acids. CDR3 nucleotides: TGTGCCTGGAGTTCGCACGCCGGGACAGGGGGCTTGATTGAAGCTTTCTTT. This translates into CAWSSHAGTGGLIEAFF.

This clone was counted between two and nine times. This sequence joins TRBV27 and TRBJ2-2, with D possibly being TRBD1 or TRBD2 (5 bases each). V was shortened by 7 bases and J by 6 bases, with 12 bases between the two germline ends. This CDR3 is 13 amino acids long. The V gene's germline CDR1 is MNHEY and CDR2 SMNVEV (reference sequence). CDR3 sequence: CASTTGDAGELFF. The DNA for the CDR3 is TGTGCCAGCACCACCGGGGACGCCGGGGAGCTGTTTTTT.